The text below deals with one TCR beta chain. Trimming pared 5 bases from V and 7 bases from J, leaving 18 bases between. Per the germline V gene, CDR1 is MNHEY and CDR2 is SMNVEV (reference sequence). CDR3 length: 14 amino acids. The data stem from a study of blood T cells in healthy people across ages. A second roughly 6 to 12 cycle PCR used barcoded and J-beta primers. From the 5' RACE reads, TCRdb called clonotypes with MiXCR, one entry per CDR3 protein. This sample has fewer than 600,000 distinct CDR3 sequences; about 26% occur once, and the top ten carry about 3.3%. The sample also formed part of further work on T cells of mothers and their children.

Material for sequencing was blood. This TCR derives from a boy younger than 10 in good health. V gene TRBV27 combines with J gene TRBJ2-7, with D perhaps matching TRBD1 (6 bases). The CDR3 nucleotides read TGTGCCAGCAGTATAAACAGGGAAATGCGGGAGCAGTACTTC. As protein: CASSINREMREQYF.